This T cell receptor beta chain was profiled in a study of T cells generated in artificial thymic organoids listed by TCRdb under 2017. Describing the broader study: The TCR alpha and beta CDR3 repertoires of CD8 single positive T cells derived from in vitro artificial thymic organoids were compared with those of thymic and peripheral blood naive CD8 T cells. The repertoire sequencing data shown were described as representative of three independent experiments. On the study overall, not on this receptor specifically: Organoid-derived CD8 single positive T cells showed physiological TCR clonotype diversity comparable to thymic and blood naive CD8 T cells.

Non-mobilized peripheral blood was obtained from healthy adult donors. Primary CD8+ T cells were enriched by magnetic beads using the Miltenyi CD8+ T cell Isolation Kit. Before RNA extraction, naive CD8 T cells from blood were sorted by FACS as CD3+TCRalphabeta+CD8+CD45RO-CCR7+ cells. For each sample, total RNA was purified from about 40,000 to 200,000 sorted cells using the RNeasy Micro kit, and RNA quality was assessed on an Agilent RNA 6000 Nano chip. This clonotype is termed medium-sized (0.01 to 0.1%). The target of this receptor is not known. No quality values exist for individual bases; no much larger clone is one base distant. Separate semi-nested PCR amplifications were run for the TCRalpha and TCRbeta libraries, using Advantage 2 and reverse primers located in the TRAC or TRBC constant regions. Between roughly 3.5 and 550 ng of total RNA was used as input for first-strand cDNA synthesis. TCR cDNA libraries were generated by 5'-RACE using the SMARTer PCR cDNA Synthesis kit, with a poly-dT primer employed for first-strand synthesis. Semi-nested constant-region reverse primers carried 5-nucleotide sample-specific barcodes, and products were cleaned with the Zymo DNA Clean and Concentrator-5 kit. Up to ten barcoded samples were pooled, ligated to Illumina adaptors and sequenced as 2 x 150 bp paired-end reads on an Illumina MiSeq. The study's processing was this. After demultiplexing, reads were aligned using BLAT against a custom library built from IMGT containing every combination of human TRAV, TRAJ, TRBV, TRBD and TRBJ. The best BLAT hits were picked using pslCDnaFilter (-maxAligns=1, -ignoreIntrons), and custom Perl scripts were used to calculate clonotype frequencies. TCRdb reworked the public reads: Q25 trimming with fastp, MiXCR clone assembly, productive beta chains retained. Each CDR3 protein gets just one entry, which takes the most common genes and DNA from the rows behind it. TCRdb, rather than the study authors, made the V and J calls. This sample holds fewer than 3,500 distinct CDR3 sequences; around 31% were observed only once. Roughly 2.3% of the sample goes to the ten largest clones.

From the germline V gene, CDR1 is MNHEY and CDR2 is SVGEGT. Counted from cysteine to phenylalanine, this CDR3 has 18 amino acids. Only CDR3 DNA remains: 54 bases, in frame from the first base. Relative to germline, V is missing 7 bases and J is missing 4 bases, with 21 bases of the junction outside any gene match. The rearranged segments are TRBV6-2 or TRBV6-3 and TRBJ2-5, and TRBD2 matches 7 of the central bases. The clonotype comes from a human donor who gave cord blood stem cells for thymic organoid culture, a cardiac surgery patient who gave postnatal thymus, or a blood donor (not recorded which). The source material was naive CD8+ T cells from blood. The sample's cell subset or site label, in plain terms: CD3+TCRalphabeta+CD8SP T cells; for blood, CD45RO-CCR7+ naive CD8+ T cells. The CDR3 protein sequence reads: CASTIDYAGVRRRETQYF. DNA sequence: TGTGCCAGCACCATCGACTATGCGGGAGTCCGGCGGCGAGAGACCCAGTACTTC.